This entry lists 17 T cell receptor beta chains sequenced from one sample in a study of technical replicates of blood from a handful of donors. Profiling relied on immunoSEQ multiplex PCR, and the TCRdb table lists in-frame clones only, not all of them. The sample holds some 56,000 clones, 90% to 95% seen once. Material: PBMCs. The receptors shown here come from a human donor in good health. Some clones in this sample may be carry-over from other donors' samples.

CDR3 loop: CASGWGDREETQYF. The CDR3 bases are TGTGCTAGTGGTTGGGGGGACAGGGAAGAGACCCAGTACTTC. The V gene is TRBV12-5, the J gene TRBJ2-5; 9 bases are a match to TRBD1. J lost 3 bases, V lost 4 bases, and 3 bases had no gene match. The CDR3 runs 14 residues. CDR1 is LGHNT, CDR2 FRNRAP, per germline.

The genes are TRBV7-3 and TRBJ2-5, with D possibly TRBD2 on 5 matching bases. V was shortened by 5 bases and J by 5 bases, with 9 bases between the two germline ends. The CDR3 has 12 residues. Germline-derived CDR1 and CDR2 are SGHTA and FQGTGA. CDR3 DNA: TGTGCCAGCAGCCCAACGGGGGAGACCCAGTACTTC. Translation: CASSPTGETQYF.

V and J are TRBV5-1 and TRBJ1-2, with unresolved D. The V end lost 4 bases, the J end lost 8 bases, and 15 bases lay between the germline ends. This CDR3 has 13 amino acids. CDR1 and CDR2 from the germline V gene are SGHRS and YFSETQ. The CDR3 bases are TGCGCCAGCAGCCCCGGGTCCGTGTGGGGCTACACCTTC. Residues: CASSPGSVWGYTF.

The CDR3 reads CASSYGDRDRGETQYF. CDR3 bases: TGTGCCAGCAGTTACGGGGACCGGGACAGGGGGGAGACCCAGTACTTC. The chain uses TRBV6-5 and TRBJ2-5; 11 bases line up with TRBD1. CDR1 and CDR2 from the germline V gene are MNHEY and SVGAGI. There are 16 residues in the CDR3. V dropped 2 bases and J dropped 5; count of bases not matched to a gene: 7.

The V and J genes are TRBV30 and TRBJ1-1; D is undetermined. The CDR3 consists of 13 residues. Deletions cut 2 bases from V and 0 bases from J, with 7 bases between. Per the germline V gene, CDR1 is GTSNPN and CDR2 is SVGIG (reference sequence). The CDR3, as DNA: TGTGCCTGGAGTAATAGTGTGAACACTGAAGCTTTCTTT. As protein: CAWSNSVNTEAFF.

The chain carries TRBV2 and TRBJ2-2, with TRBD2 matching over 11 bases. Germline V gene lookup returns CDR1 SNHLY and CDR2 FYNNEI. Unmatched junction bases numbered 12, after V lost 4 bases and J lost 5 bases. This CDR3 is built from 18 residues. Written as DNA, the CDR3 is TGTGCCAGCAGTGGATTAGCGGGAGGGCCAAGAGGAACCGGGGAGCTGTTTTTT. It translates to CASSGLAGGPRGTGELFF.

This chain uses TRBV5-5 with TRBJ2-1, with 13 bases matching TRBD2. This CDR3 is 15 amino acids long. Germline assignment: CDR1 SGHKS and CDR2 YYEKEE (reference sequence). J was trimmed by 7 bases and V by 6 bases; bases with no gene match: 7. In DNA, the CDR3 is TGTGCCAGCACCCTGGGACTAGCGGGGAGGAATGAGCAGTTCTTC. Translated: CASTLGLAGRNEQFF.

CDR3 region: CASSQDRVLNTGELFF. Written as DNA, the CDR3 is TGTGCCAGCAGCCAGGACAGGGTATTAAACACCGGGGAGCTGTTTTTT. V is TRBV7-2 and J is TRBJ2-2; TRBD1 matches at 8 bases. The CDR3 contains 16 residues. The germline V gene encodes CDR1 SGHTA and CDR2 FQGNSA. V shed 5 bases, J shed 2 bases, and the junction held 7 bases outside the gene matches.

The gene calls are TRBV7-6 and TRBJ1-2, with 11 bases lining up with TRBD1. V shed 4 bases and J 6 bases; nucleotides not matched to a gene: 10. Germline loops: CDR1 SGHVS, CDR2 FNYEAQ. The CDR3 has 16 residues. CDR3 DNA sequence: TGTGCCAGCAGCTCCCTCCCGGGACAGGGGGGCGATGGCTACACCTTC. It translates to CASSSLPGQGGDGYTF. Full variable domain (rest looked up from reference TRBV7-6 and TRBJ1-2): GAGVSQSPRYKVTKRGQDVALRCDPISGHVSLYWYRQALGQGPEFLTYFNYEAQQDKSGLPNDRFSAERPEGSISTLTIQRTEQRDSAMYRCASSSLPGQGGDGYTFGSGTRLTVV.

Here the CDR3 DNA reads TGTGCCAGCAGCAGTAACAGGCGTAGTGAAAAACTGTTTTTT. It yields the protein CASSSNRRSEKLFF. The chain combines TRBV5-5 with TRBJ1-4; the D gene is possibly TRBD1 (5 bases). The ends were cut back, 4 bases at V and 7 bases at J, with 14 bases in the middle. Germline assignment: CDR1 SGHKS and CDR2 YYEKEE (reference sequence). The length of the CDR3 is 14 residues.

V and J are TRBV7-8 and TRBJ2-4, with TRBD2 matching 10 bases. This CDR3 spans 14 amino acids. Germline CDR1 reads SGHVS; CDR2 reads FQNEAQ. J lost 9 bases, V lost 5 bases, and 7 bases had no gene match. CDR3 sequence reads: CASSPSGGTAIQYF. The CDR3 nucleotides read TGTGCCAGCAGCCCTAGCGGGGGCACAGCCATTCAGTACTTC. Based on the CDR3 plus reference TRBV7-8 and TRBJ2-4, the full variable domain is GAGVSQSPRYKVAKRGQDVALRCDPISGHVSLFWYQQALGQGPEFLTYFQNEAQLDKSGLPSDRFFAERPEGSVSTLKIQRTQQEDSAVYLCASSPSGGTAIQYFGAGTRLSVL.

V gene TRBV30 combines with J gene TRBJ2-7; D possibly corresponds to TRBD1 (5 bases). Trimming removed 2 bases at V and 6 bases at J, with 17 bases between. Germline V gene data show CDR1 as GTSNPN and CDR2 as SVGIG (reference sequence). CDR3 length: 14 residues. CDR3 DNA sequence: TGTGCCTGGAGTCCTTTAGGACAATTTGGCGAGCAGTACTTC. The encoded protein is CAWSPLGQFGEQYF. Complete variable domain (other parts from reference TRBV30 and TRBJ2-7): SQTIHQWPATLVQPVGSPLSLECTVEGTSNPNLYWYRQAAGRGLQLLFYSVGIGQISSEVPQNLSASRPQDRQFILSSKKLLLSDSGFYLCAWSPLGQFGEQYFGPGTRLTVT.

V gene TRBV10-2 combines with J gene TRBJ2-5; 8 bases agree with TRBD2. V shed 3 bases and J 7 bases; nucleotides not matched to a gene: 10. Germline CDR1 is WSHSY and CDR2 is SAAADI. CDR3 length equals 15 residues. In nucleotides, the CDR3 is TGCGCCAGCAGTGATAGTACGGGGGGGATTGGGACCCAGTACTTC. Its protein is CASSDSTGGIGTQYF.

V is TRBV7-3 and J is TRBJ2-1; D not resolved. V was pared by 2 bases and J by 0 bases, with 11 bases between. This CDR3 has 16 residues. Germline assignment: CDR1 SGHTA and CDR2 FQGTGA. In DNA form, the CDR3 reads TGTGCCAGCAGCTTATTTAGTCGGAGCTCCTACAATGAGCAGTTCTTC. This sequence encodes CASSLFSRSSYNEQFF.

This chain connects TRBV5-4 to TRBJ2-5; TRBD2 matches at 8 bases. V shed 9 bases and J 3 bases; nucleotides not matched to a gene: 7. Germline CDR1 and CDR2: SGHNT and YYREEE (reference sequence). The CDR3 contains 13 residues. CDR3 residues: CATRGGTKETQYF. The CDR3 nucleotides read TGTGCCACCCGCGGGGGGACTAAAGAGACCCAGTACTTC.

V usage is TRBV20-1 and J usage is TRBJ2-3; weak D call: TRBD2 (5 bases). Looked up from germline, CDR1 is DFQATT and CDR2 is SNEGSKA (reference sequence). This CDR3 is built from 11 residues. The V gene lost 4 bases and the J gene lost 4 bases, with 6 bases spanning the gap. CDR3 in DNA: TGCAGTGCTATCGGGGCAGATACGCAGTATTTT. Translating it yields CSAIGADTQYF.

The rearrangement links TRBV27 to TRBJ1-6; tentatively, D is TRBD1 (6 bases). This CDR3 has 15 residues. Germline V CDR1 and CDR2: MNHEY, SMNVEV (reference sequence). Trimming left V 5 bases short and J 9 bases short, with 17 bases between. The CDR3 nucleotides are TGTGCCAGCAGTAACCTACAGGGCGCGGGTTCACCCCTCCACTTT. Translated: CASSNLQGAGSPLHF.